The 15 T cell receptor beta chains reported below all come from one sample, sequenced in a study of neurological immune-mediated disorders. One entry per CDR3 protein results from TCRdb running MiXCR on the 5' RACE reads. Among about 30,000 distinct CDR3 sequences listed, about 6% were seen once. Sequencing used CD4+ T cells from blood. Receptor source: a woman aged 45-60 years in good health.

This clonotype was picked up many times. V is TRBV5-1 and J is TRBJ2-7, with 7 bases lining up with TRBD1. This CDR3 comprises 15 residues. V lost 1 base and J lost 0; bases outside the gene matches: 4. Germline-derived CDR1 and CDR2 are SGHRS and YFSETQ. This chain's CDR3 is CASSLLGTASYEQYF. The CDR3 nucleotides read TGCGCCAGCAGCTTGTTAGGGACAGCCTCCTACGAGCAGTACTTC.

This clonotype was observed at least ten times. V gene TRBV5-1 combines with J gene TRBJ2-1; 9 bases are shared with TRBD1. Per the germline V gene, CDR1 is SGHRS and CDR2 is YFSETQ. The CDR3 covers 14 residues. The J segment lost 7 bases and the V segment lost 4 bases, leaving 6 bases of the junction unmatched. The CDR3: CASSEGDRANEQFF. The CDR3, as DNA: TGCGCCAGCAGCGAAGGGGACAGGGCGAATGAGCAGTTCTTC.

This clonotype was counted at least ten times. This chain links TRBV29-1 with TRBJ2-1; 8 bases match TRBD1. CDR3 length equals 15 residues. In germline, CDR1 is SQVTM, CDR2 ANQGSEA. V lost 0 bases to trimming and J lost 7 bases; unmatched junction nucleotides: 8. In DNA, the CDR3 is TGCAGCGTTGAAGAGATGGCAGGGGGCTTGAATGAGCAGTTCTTC. Its protein is CSVEEMAGGLNEQFF.

This clonotype was detected many times. This chain connects TRBV29-1 to TRBJ2-2; D might be TRBD2 (5 bases). This CDR3 region has 12 residues. The germline V gene has CDR1 SQVTM and CDR2 ANQGSEA. The germline V and J ends were trimmed by 3 bases and 6 bases, with 8 bases remaining between them. The CDR3 nucleotides read TGCAGCGTTGATACGGGGTCCGGGGAGCTGTTTTTT. Residues: CSVDTGSGELFF.

This chain uses TRBV18 with TRBJ1-4; D is uncertain. Germline V gene sequence: CDR1 KGHSH, CDR2 LQKENI. This CDR3 is built from 13 residues. Trimming took 1 base from V and 4 from J, leaving 4 bases between them. The CDR3 is CASSPQSNEKLFF. CDR3 DNA sequence: TGTGCCAGCTCACCACAGAGTAATGAAAAACTGTTTTTT.

The gene calls are TRBV4-1 and TRBJ1-1; possibly TRBD1 for D (5 bases). The V gene's germline CDR1 is MGHRA and CDR2 YSYEKL. Trimming stripped 0 bases from V and 1 base from J, with 15 bases between. The CDR3 has 17 residues. The CDR3 DNA reads TGCGCCAGCAGCCAAGACGTAGGAGGGGCACAGAACACTGAAGCTTTCTTT. It is translated as CASSQDVGGAQNTEAFF.

The chain combines TRBV5-4 with TRBJ2-5, with D perhaps matching TRBD1 or TRBD2 (5 bases each). Deletions cut 2 bases from V and 4 bases from J, with 9 bases between. Germline CDR1 is SGHNT and CDR2 is YYREEE (reference sequence). The CDR3 extends over 13 amino acids. The CDR3 loop is CASSFYGGETQYF. CDR3 bases: TGTGCCAGCAGCTTCTATGGGGGAGAGACCCAGTACTTC.

This clonotype was detected ten times or more. This chain links TRBV6-5 with TRBJ2-1; the match to TRBD1 covers 9 bases. CDR3 length: 20 amino acids. The germline V gene encodes CDR1 MNHEY and CDR2 SVGAGI. V shed 2 bases, J shed 1 base, and the junction held 15 bases outside the gene matches. CDR3 region: CASSYQNSGTGLSSYNEQFF. The CDR3, as DNA: TGTGCCAGCAGTTACCAAAACTCCGGGACAGGGTTATCTTCCTACAATGAGCAGTTCTTC.

The sample holds many counts of this clonotype. The chain uses TRBV27 and TRBJ1-5; 7 bases align to TRBD1. Germline V gives CDR1 MNHEY, CDR2 SMNVEV (reference sequence). The CDR3 extends over 14 amino acids. The trim removed 3 bases at V and 2 bases at J, leaving 1 base unmatched. The CDR3 DNA sequence: TGTGCCAGCAGTTTCGGGACAGGCAATCAGCCCCAGCATTTT. This codes for CASSFGTGNQPQHF.

At least ten counts were recorded for this clonotype. The genes are TRBV20-1 and TRBJ2-1, with 12 bases that match TRBD2. Trimming cost V 6 bases and J 12 bases; bases outside gene matches: 6. The germline V gene encodes CDR1 DFQATT and CDR2 SNEGSKA (reference sequence). The CDR3 contains 12 residues. The CDR3 loop is CSALAGGRAQFF. For the CDR3, the DNA is TGCAGTGCCCTAGCGGGGGGGCGAGCGCAGTTCTTC.

This clonotype showed up many times. The chain recombines TRBV18 with TRBJ1-5; the D gene is possibly TRBD1 (6 bases). This CDR3 region has 13 residues. From germline, CDR1 is KGHSH and CDR2 LQKENI. V was clipped by 3 bases and J by 6 bases, with 9 bases between them. The CDR3 DNA sequence: TGTGCCAGCTCACCGGGGGGCGTTCAGCCCCAGCATTTT. It codes for CASSPGGVQPQHF.

This clonotype was observed at least ten times. The J gene is TRBJ2-3, the V gene TRBV10-3; D may be TRBD2 (5 bases). CDR1 and CDR2 from the germline V gene are ENHRY and SYGVKD. The CDR3 spans 13 residues. Trimming cost V 3 bases and J 7 bases, with 11 bases left between them. The CDR3 DNA sequence: TGTGCCATCAGTGATCCCGGAGGCTATACGCAGTATTTT. It yields the protein CAISDPGGYTQYF.

By frequency in the sample, this clonotype is medium-sized. The chain links TRBV7-2 to TRBJ1-4; D call uncertain. Per germline, CDR1 SGHTA and CDR2 FQGNSA. This CDR3 contains 13 residues. Deletions cut 1 base from V and 13 bases from J, with 13 bases between. The CDR3 DNA sequence: TGTGCCAGCAGCTTAGGAGGATACGCCGGACTGTTTTTT. Translation: CASSLGGYAGLFF.

Many counts were recorded for this clonotype. The gene calls are TRBV29-1 and TRBJ1-4; D ambiguous. This CDR3 is 12 amino acids long. The germline gives CDR1 SQVTM, CDR2 ANQGSEA. V was shortened by 6 bases and J by 3 bases, with 8 bases between the two germline ends. CDR3 DNA: TGCAGCGTCGCCACAGCTAATGAAAAACTGTTTTTT. It specifies CSVATANEKLFF.

This clonotype has at least ten counts. This chain joins TRBV20-1 and TRBJ2-5; D unresolved. Trimming pared 1 base from V and 5 bases from J, leaving 5 bases between. This CDR3 contains 11 residues. Germline CDR1 and CDR2: DFQATT and SNEGSKA (reference sequence). The CDR3 region has the DNA TGCAGTGCTAGAGTACGGGAGACCCAGTACTTC. It encodes CSARVRETQYF.